These 16 T cell receptor beta chains came from one sample sequenced in a study of neurological immune-mediated disorders. TCRdb re-called the 5' RACE reads with MiXCR, one entry per CDR3 protein. The repertoire includes roughly 60,000 distinct CDR3 sequences, 4% of them detected once, and roughly 1.9% sits in the top ten. Specimen: CD4+ T cells from blood. All receptors derive from a woman aged 40 to 50 with multiple sclerosis.

This clonotype was counted ten times or more. The chain is built from TRBV6-6 and TRBJ2-7; D perhaps matches TRBD2 (7 bases). Trimming left V 2 bases short and J 1 base short, with 12 bases between. CDR3 size: 15 residues. CDR1 is MNHNY and CDR2 is SVGAGI in the germline V gene (reference sequence). CDR3 amino acids: CASSYGRGASYEQYF. The DNA for the CDR3 is TGTGCCAGCAGTTACGGCCGGGGGGCGTCCTACGAGCAGTACTTC.

This clonotype was picked up many times. V and J are TRBV6-6 and TRBJ2-3; D is unclear. This CDR3 is 11 amino acids long. In germline, CDR1 is MNHNY, CDR2 SVGAGI (reference sequence). Trimming left V 4 bases short and J 5 bases short, with 4 bases between. Here the CDR3 reads CASSFGDTQYF. Written as DNA, the CDR3 is TGTGCCAGCAGTTTCGGAGATACGCAGTATTTT.

This clonotype was detected many times. This sequence joins TRBV5-1 and TRBJ2-7; possible D gene TRBD2, 6 bases. The V end was cut by 1 base, the J end by 2 bases, with 13 bases between. CDR1 and CDR2 (germline): SGHRS, YFSETQ. CDR3 length equals 15 residues. CDR3 nucleotides: TGCGCCAGCAGCTTGCATGGGGAGGTCGCCTACGAGCAGTACTTC. Translating gives CASSLHGEVAYEQYF.

There are many counts of this clonotype. This chain links TRBV12-3 or TRBV12-4 with TRBJ1-6; D gene unclear. This CDR3 has 16 amino acids. V lost 4 bases and J 6 bases, leaving 16 bases between the germline ends. The DNA of the CDR3 is TGTGCCAGCAGTTGGGCGGCGGAGGTCGGTAATTCACCCCTCCACTTT. This gives the protein CASSWAAEVGNSPLHF.

This clonotype was observed at least ten times. CDR3 sequence (DNA): TGTGCCAGCAGCTTGGCCCCAGGGAGCGGAAACACCATATATTTT. It encodes CASSLAPGSGNTIYF. The chain is built from TRBV5-5 and TRBJ1-3; D possibly corresponds to TRBD1 (5 bases). CDR1 and CDR2 (germline): SGHKS, YYEKEE (reference sequence). V shed 0 bases and J shed 4 bases, with 11 bases lying between them. The CDR3 has 15 amino acids.

This clonotype was detected ten times or more. The V call is TRBV5-1, the J call TRBJ1-1; D remains ambiguous. Germline CDR1 and CDR2: SGHRS and YFSETQ. The CDR3 sequence is 15 residues long. V was clipped by 0 bases and J by 1 base, with 10 bases between them. CDR3 nucleotides: TGCGCCAGCAGCTTGGTAGGAATGCAGAACACTGAAGCTTTCTTT. Amino acids: CASSLVGMQNTEAFF.

This clonotype occurred many times. This sequence joins TRBV20-1 and TRBJ1-1; unclear D gene. Germline V CDR1 and CDR2: DFQATT, SNEGSKA (reference sequence). V was pared by 3 bases and J by 7 bases, with 9 bases between. This CDR3 spans 11 amino acids. The CDR3 nucleotides are TGCAGTGCTAGGGGGTTGGATGAAGCTTTCTTT. This encodes CSARGLDEAFF.

This clonotype was recorded many times. DNA for the CDR3: TGTGCCAGCAGCCTACAGGCTAGCTACGGGGACACTGAAGCTTTCTTT. Its translation: CASSLQASYGDTEAFF. The gene calls are TRBV3-1 and TRBJ1-1; tentatively, D is TRBD1 (5 bases). Germline V CDR1 and CDR2: LGHDT, YNNKEL (reference sequence). This CDR3 comprises 16 residues. V gave up 4 bases and J gave up 3 bases, with 18 bases separating them.

This clonotype was observed many times. The V gene is TRBV11-2, the J gene TRBJ2-4, with a weak D call TRBD1 (8 bases). CDR1 is SGHAT and CDR2 is FQNNGV in the germline V gene. This CDR3 spans 16 amino acids. Trimming shortened V by 5 bases and J by 4 bases, and 18 bases separated the two germline ends. This CDR3 reads CASSAQGGNLKNIQYF. In DNA, the CDR3 is TGTGCCAGCAGCGCACAGGGGGGGAATCTTAAAAACATTCAGTACTTC.

This chain joins TRBV15 and TRBJ2-3; D might be TRBD1 (5 bases). The CDR3 contains 15 residues. With 0 bases removed from V and 4 bases from J, the gap between germline ends came to 11 bases. Germline V lookup: CDR1 LNHNV, CDR2 YYDKDF (reference sequence). The CDR3 DNA follows: TGTGCCACCAGCAGAGATCCCCCCAGGGCAGATACGCAGTATTTT. The encoded protein is CATSRDPPRADTQYF.

This clonotype was recorded many times. The chain is built from TRBV20-1 and TRBJ1-6; maybe TRBD1 (5 bases). CDR1 is DFQATT, CDR2 SNEGSKA, per germline (reference sequence). With 4 bases removed from V and 7 bases from J, the gap between germline ends came to 14 bases. The CDR3 extends over 14 amino acids. The CDR3, as DNA: TGCAGTGCTACAACACCAGGGTACAATTCACCCCTCCACTTT. Its protein product is CSATTPGYNSPLHF.

This clonotype was seen at least ten times. The chain couples TRBV4-1 to TRBJ2-3; 8 bases are shared with TRBD2. CDR3 length: 17 amino acids. Germline CDR1 reads MGHRA; CDR2 reads YSYEKL. V lost 1 base, J lost 0 bases, and 6 bases stayed unmatched. This CDR3 is CASSQGVASGSTDTQYF. CDR3 nucleotides: TGCGCCAGCAGCCAAGGTGTGGCTAGCGGGAGCACAGATACGCAGTATTTT.

This clonotype appeared many times. The chain is built from TRBV20-1 and TRBJ2-1; either TRBD1 or TRBD2 may fit D (5 bases each). The CDR3 extends over 16 amino acids. Per germline, CDR1 DFQATT and CDR2 SNEGSKA (reference sequence). V was shortened by 1 base and J by 6 bases, with 19 bases between the two germline ends. The DNA of the CDR3 is TGCAGTGCTAGAGGGGGCCTTACTAGTTTGTTCAATGAGCAGTTCTTC. This encodes CSARGGLTSLFNEQFF.

Ten or more counts support this clonotype. This rearrangement joins TRBV10-3 to TRBJ2-2; tentatively, D is TRBD1 (5 bases). The CDR3 runs to 14 residues. The germline V and J ends were trimmed by 1 base and 6 bases, with 9 bases remaining between them. Looked up from germline, CDR1 is ENHRY and CDR2 is SYGVKD. The CDR3 sequence: CAISELQAAGELFF. CDR3 coding DNA: TGTGCCATCAGTGAGTTACAGGCGGCCGGGGAGCTGTTTTTT.

There are many counts of this clonotype. The CDR3 nucleotides are TGCGCCAGCAGCTTCGACAGAGAAAACACTGAAGCTTTCTTT. Amino acid sequence: CASSFDRENTEAFF. This chain links TRBV5-1 with TRBJ1-1; D may be TRBD1 (5 bases). Germline-derived CDR1 and CDR2 are SGHRS and YFSETQ. Trimming stripped 2 bases from V and 2 bases from J, with 10 bases between. The CDR3 runs to 14 residues.

This clonotype was seen ten or more times. This chain uses TRBV5-1 with TRBJ1-1; D is possibly TRBD1 (6 bases). This CDR3 contains 13 residues. V shed 5 bases and J shed 1 base, with 9 bases lying between them. Germline V lookup: CDR1 SGHRS, CDR2 YFSETQ. The CDR3 is CASSYRENTEAFF. CDR3 sequence (DNA): TGCGCCAGCAGTTACAGGGAGAACACTGAAGCTTTCTTT.